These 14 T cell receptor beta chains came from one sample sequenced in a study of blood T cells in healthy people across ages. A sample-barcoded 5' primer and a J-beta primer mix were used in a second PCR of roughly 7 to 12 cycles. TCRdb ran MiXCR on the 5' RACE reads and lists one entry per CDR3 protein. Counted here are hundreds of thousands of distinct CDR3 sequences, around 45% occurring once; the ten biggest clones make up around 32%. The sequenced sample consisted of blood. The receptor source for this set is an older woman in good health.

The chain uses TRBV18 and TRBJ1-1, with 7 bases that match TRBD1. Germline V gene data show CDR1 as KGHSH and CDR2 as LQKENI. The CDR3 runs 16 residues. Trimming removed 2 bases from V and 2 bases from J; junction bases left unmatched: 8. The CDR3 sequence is CASSPYKTGSNTEAFF. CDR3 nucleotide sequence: TGTGCCAGCTCACCATATAAGACAGGGTCTAACACTGAAGCTTTCTTT.

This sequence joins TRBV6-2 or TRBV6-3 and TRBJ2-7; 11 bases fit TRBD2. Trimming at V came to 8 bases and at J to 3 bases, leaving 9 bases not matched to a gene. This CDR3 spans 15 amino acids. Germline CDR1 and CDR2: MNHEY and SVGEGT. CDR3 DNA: TGTGCCAGCGCCGGTAGGACTAGCGGGTTCTACGAGCAGTACTTC. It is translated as CASAGRTSGFYEQYF.

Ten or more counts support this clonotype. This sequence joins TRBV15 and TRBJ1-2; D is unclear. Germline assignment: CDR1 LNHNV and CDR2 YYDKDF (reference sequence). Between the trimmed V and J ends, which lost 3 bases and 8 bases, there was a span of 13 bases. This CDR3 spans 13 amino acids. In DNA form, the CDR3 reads TGTGCCACCAGCAGTCCCGTCAGGAGGGGCTACACCTTC. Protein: CATSSPVRRGYTF.

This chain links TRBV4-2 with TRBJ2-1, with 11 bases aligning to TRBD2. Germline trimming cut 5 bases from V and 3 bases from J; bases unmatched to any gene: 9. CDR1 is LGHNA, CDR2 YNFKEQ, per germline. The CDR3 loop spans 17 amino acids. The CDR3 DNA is TGTGCCAGCAGCACCGGGACTAGCGGCACTTACTACAATGAGCAGTTCTTC. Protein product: CASSTGTSGTYYNEQFF.

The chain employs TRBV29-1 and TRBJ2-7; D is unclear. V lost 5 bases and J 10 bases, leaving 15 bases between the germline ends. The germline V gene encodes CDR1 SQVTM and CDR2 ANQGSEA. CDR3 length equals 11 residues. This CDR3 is CSVSTQEAQYF. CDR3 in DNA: TGCAGCGTTAGTACCCAAGAGGCCCAGTACTTC.

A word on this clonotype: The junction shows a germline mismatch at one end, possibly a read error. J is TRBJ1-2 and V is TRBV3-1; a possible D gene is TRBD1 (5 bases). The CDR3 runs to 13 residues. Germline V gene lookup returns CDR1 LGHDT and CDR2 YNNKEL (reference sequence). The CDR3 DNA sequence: TGTGCCGGCAGCCAAGATTCTCCGCAGGGTAACACCTTC. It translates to CAGSQDSPQGNTF.

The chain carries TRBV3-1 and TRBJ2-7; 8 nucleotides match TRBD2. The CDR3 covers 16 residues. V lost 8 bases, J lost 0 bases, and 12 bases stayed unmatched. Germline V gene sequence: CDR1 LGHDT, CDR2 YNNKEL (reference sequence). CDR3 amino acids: CASGKGSGRNSYEQYF. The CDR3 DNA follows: TGTGCCAGCGGAAAAGGGAGCGGGAGAAACTCCTACGAGCAGTACTTC.

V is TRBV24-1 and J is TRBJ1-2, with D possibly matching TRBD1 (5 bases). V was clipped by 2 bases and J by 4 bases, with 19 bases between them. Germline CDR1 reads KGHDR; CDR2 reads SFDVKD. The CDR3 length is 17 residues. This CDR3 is CATSDSRRDPTFYGYTF. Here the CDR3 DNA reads TGTGCCACCAGTGATTCGCGTAGGGACCCGACCTTCTATGGCTACACCTTC.

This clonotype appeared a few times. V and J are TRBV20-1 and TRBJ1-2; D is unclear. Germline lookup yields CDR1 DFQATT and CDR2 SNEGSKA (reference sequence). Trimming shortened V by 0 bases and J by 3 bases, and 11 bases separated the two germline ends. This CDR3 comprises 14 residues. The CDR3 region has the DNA TGCAGTGCTAGAGATGCGGGTTTAGACTATGGCTACACCTTC. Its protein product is CSARDAGLDYGYTF.

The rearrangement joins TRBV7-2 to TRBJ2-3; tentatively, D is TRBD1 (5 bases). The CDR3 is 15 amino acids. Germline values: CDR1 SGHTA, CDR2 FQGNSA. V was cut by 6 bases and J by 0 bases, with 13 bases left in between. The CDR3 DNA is TGTGCCAGCAGGGACCAGGGATTTAGCACAGATACGCAGTATTTT. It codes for CASRDQGFSTDTQYF.

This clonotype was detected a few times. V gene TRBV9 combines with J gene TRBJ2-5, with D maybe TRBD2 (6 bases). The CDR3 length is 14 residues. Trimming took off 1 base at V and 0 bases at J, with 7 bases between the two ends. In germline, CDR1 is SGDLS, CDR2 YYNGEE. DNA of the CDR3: TGTGCCAGCAGCGTAAGGGACTACCAAGAGACCCAGTACTTC. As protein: CASSVRDYQETQYF.

The CDR3 protein is CSAKTGRYEQYF. For the CDR3, the DNA is TGCAGTGCGAAGACAGGAAGGTACGAGCAGTACTTC. The J gene is TRBJ2-7, the V gene TRBV20-1, with a possible D match to TRBD1 (6 bases). The CDR3 is 12 amino acids. Trimming stripped 6 bases from V and 4 bases from J, with 13 bases between. Germline V gene data show CDR1 as DFQATT and CDR2 as SNEGSKA (reference sequence).

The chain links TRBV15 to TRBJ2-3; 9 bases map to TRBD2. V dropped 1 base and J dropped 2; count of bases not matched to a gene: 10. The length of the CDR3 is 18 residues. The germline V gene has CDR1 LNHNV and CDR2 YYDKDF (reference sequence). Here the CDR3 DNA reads TGTGCCACCAGCAGAGCCCTTGGGGCTAGCGGGGTCACAGATACGCAGTATTTT. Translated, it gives CATSRALGASGVTDTQYF.

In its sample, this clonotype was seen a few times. The CDR3 is CASSPGQDPQETQYF. CDR3 nucleotides: TGTGCCAGCAGCCCCGGACAGGACCCCCAAGAGACCCAGTACTTC. This chain connects TRBV11-2 to TRBJ2-5; 7 nucleotides agree with TRBD1. The CDR3 covers 15 residues. CDR1 SGHAT and CDR2 FQNNGV come from the germline V gene. V shed 5 bases, J shed 1 base, and the junction held 7 bases outside the gene matches. Full variable domain (rest looked up from reference TRBV11-2 and TRBJ2-5): EAGVAQSPRYKIIEKRQSVAFWCNPISGHATLYWYQQILGQGPKLLIQFQNNGVVDDSQLPKDRFSAERLKGVDSTLKIQPAKLEDSAVYLCASSPGQDPQETQYFGPGTRLLVL.